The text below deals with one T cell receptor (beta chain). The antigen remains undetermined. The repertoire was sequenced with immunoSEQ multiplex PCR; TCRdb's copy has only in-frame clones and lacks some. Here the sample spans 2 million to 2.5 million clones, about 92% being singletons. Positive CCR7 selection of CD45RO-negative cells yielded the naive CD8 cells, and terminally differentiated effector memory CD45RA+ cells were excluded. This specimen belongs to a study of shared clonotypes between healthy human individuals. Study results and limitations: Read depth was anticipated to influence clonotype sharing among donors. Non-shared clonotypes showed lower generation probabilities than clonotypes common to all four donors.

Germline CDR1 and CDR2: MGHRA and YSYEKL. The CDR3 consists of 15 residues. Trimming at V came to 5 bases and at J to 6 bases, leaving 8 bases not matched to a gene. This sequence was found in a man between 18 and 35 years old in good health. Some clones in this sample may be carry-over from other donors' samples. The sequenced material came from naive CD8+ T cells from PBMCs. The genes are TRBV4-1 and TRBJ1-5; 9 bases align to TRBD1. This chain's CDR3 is CASSTRTGVFQPQHF. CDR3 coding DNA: TGCGCCAGCAGCACTCGGACAGGGGTTTTTCAGCCCCAGCATTTT.